Below, 13 T cell receptor beta chains from the same sample are listed, as sequenced in a study of neurological immune-mediated disorders. One entry per CDR3 protein results from TCRdb running MiXCR on the 5' RACE reads. The sample holds 27,000 or so distinct CDR3 sequences, about 16% seen once. Material: PBMCs. These TCRs come from a man between 65 and 85 years old in good health.

This clonotype is medium-sized within its sample. The chain has TRBV5-6 and TRBJ2-1; possibly TRBD2 for D (5 bases). The V end was cut by 4 bases, the J end by 0 bases, with 8 bases between. In germline, CDR1 is SGHDT, CDR2 YYEEEE. The CDR3 consists of 14 residues. The CDR3 DNA is TGTGCCAGCAGCGGAGGTAGCTCCTACAATGAGCAGTTCTTC. Translating it yields CASSGGSSYNEQFF.

This clonotype was observed at least ten times. V and J are TRBV5-5 and TRBJ2-7; D is perhaps TRBD2 (6 bases). This CDR3 spans 14 amino acids. CDR1 is SGHKS and CDR2 is YYEKEE in the germline V gene (reference sequence). V lost 2 bases and J lost 6, with 15 bases in between. The CDR3 DNA is TGTGCCAGCAGCTTCACTAGCCCCCGGGTCGAGCAGTACTTC. Translation: CASSFTSPRVEQYF. Using reference TRBV5-5 and TRBJ2-7 for the parts outside the CDR3, the full variable domain is DAGVTQSPTHLIKTRGQQVTLRCSPISGHKSVSWYQQVLGQGPQFIFQYYEKEERGRGNFPDRFSARQFPNYSSELNVNALLLGDSALYLCASSFTSPRVEQYFGPGTRLTVT.

In this sample, this clonotype turned up many times. This sequence joins TRBV10-3 and TRBJ1-2; 7 bases agree with TRBD1. Unmatched junction bases numbered 11, after V lost 4 bases and J lost 0 bases. Looked up from germline, CDR1 is ENHRY and CDR2 is SYGVKD. There are 17 residues in the CDR3. CDR3 sequence (DNA): TGTGCCATCAGTGCCCCCTCACAGGGGCCGTCTAACTATGGCTACACCTTC. It encodes CAISAPSQGPSNYGYTF.

There are many counts of this clonotype. The chain employs TRBV20-1 and TRBJ1-1; 7 nucleotides match TRBD1. CDR3 length: 15 amino acids. Germline V gene lookup returns CDR1 DFQATT and CDR2 SNEGSKA (reference sequence). J was trimmed by 4 bases and V by 8 bases; bases with no gene match: 16. CDR3 DNA sequence: TGCAGTCCCAGTCAAAGGGGGCAGGGAAGCACTGAAGCTTTCTTT. It yields the protein CSPSQRGQGSTEAFF.

This clonotype has ten or more counts. The rearrangement links TRBV6-5 to TRBJ1-5; weak D call: TRBD1 (6 bases). This CDR3 region has 16 residues. Germline V lookup: CDR1 MNHEY, CDR2 SVGAGI. V dropped 8 bases and J dropped 3 bases, with 20 bases sitting between them. The chain's CDR3 is CASSRGGGTNNQPQHF. In DNA, the CDR3 is TGTGCCAGCTCAAGGGGGGGGGGGACCAACAATCAGCCCCAGCATTTT.

This clonotype was counted many times. The chain employs TRBV6-2 or TRBV6-3 and TRBJ2-4; D is possibly TRBD2 (6 bases). With 6 bases removed from V and 0 bases from J, the gap between germline ends came to 18 bases. The CDR3 has 17 residues. Looked up from germline, CDR1 is MNHEY and CDR2 is SVGEGT. The CDR3 DNA reads TGTGCCAGCAGACCCTACCCTGGGACTGAAGCCAAAAACATTCAGTACTTC. Translating it yields CASRPYPGTEAKNIQYF.

This clonotype was seen ten or more times. The V and J genes are TRBV6-6 and TRBJ1-6; maybe TRBD1 (6 bases). Deletions cut 6 bases from V and 7 bases from J, with 19 bases between. The CDR3 extends over 16 amino acids. Germline V gives CDR1 MNHNY, CDR2 SVGAGI (reference sequence). The CDR3 loop is CASSPRGARQNSPLHF. CDR3 in DNA: TGTGCCAGCAGCCCGCGGGGGGCTCGACAAAATTCACCCCTCCACTTT.

This clonotype was seen ten or more times. The chain is built from TRBV7-2 and TRBJ2-3, with TRBD2 identical over 11 bases. V trimming: 3 bases; J trimming: 0 bases; junction bases outside the gene matches: 5. The germline V gene encodes CDR1 SGHTA and CDR2 FQGNSA. This CDR3 spans 17 amino acids. The CDR3 nucleotides read TGTGCCAGCAGCTTCCCTAGCGGGGGGCTTAGCACAGATACGCAGTATTTT. It yields the protein CASSFPSGGLSTDTQYF.

This clonotype appeared a few times. A much larger clone is a single base away; this may be a read error. The CDR3 is CAISQQGPTKSNTQYF. As DNA, the CDR3 is TGTGCCATCAGTCAGCAGGGCCCGACAAAGTCTAATACGCAGTATTTT. The chain has TRBV10-3 and TRBJ2-3, with a weak D call TRBD1 (5 bases). The CDR3 has 16 residues. Deletions cut 5 bases from V and 7 bases from J, with 22 bases between. CDR1 is ENHRY, CDR2 SYGVKD, per germline.

This clonotype occurred many times. The chain is built from TRBV5-5 and TRBJ1-3; D gene ambiguous. The V end lost 0 bases, the J end lost 3 bases, and 10 bases lay between the germline ends. CDR1 is SGHKS, CDR2 YYEKEE, per germline (reference sequence). The CDR3 is made up of 15 amino acids. CDR3 amino acids: CASSLAPEDGNTIYF. CDR3 DNA: TGTGCCAGCAGCTTGGCGCCCGAGGATGGAAACACCATATATTTT.

With respect to this clonotype: Lacking the conserved final phenylalanine or tryptophan, this CDR3 likely reflects a read error. It is unclear where the CDR3 begins or ends on the DNA, so no DNA is shown, and the CDR3 is as TCRdb lists it. CDR3 sequence reads: CASSLVPPSSGANIPTL. The chain is built from TRBV5-1 and TRBJ2-6; TRBD1 reflects the table's D call only, with no check against the DNA. Germline V gene sequence: CDR1 SGHRS, CDR2 YFSETQ. The CDR3 is 17 amino acids in total, end residues counted.

This clonotype occurred many times. Here the CDR3 reads CASSLRGLAEKLFF. CDR3 bases: TGTGCCAGCAGTCTGAGGGGTCTGGCTGAAAAACTGTTTTTT. The rearrangement links TRBV28 to TRBJ1-4, with D possibly TRBD1 on 5 matching bases. Looked up from germline, CDR1 is MDHEN and CDR2 is SYDVKM. This CDR3 is built from 14 residues. V lost 5 bases, J lost 7 bases, and 14 bases lay in between.

This clonotype was found once. The chain recombines TRBV6-5 with TRBJ1-1; D unclear. Germline loops: CDR1 MNHEY, CDR2 SVGAGI. The length of the CDR3 is 11 residues. V lost 5 bases and J lost 1, with 2 bases in between. The CDR3 DNA reads TGTGCCAGCAGTACGAACACTGAAGCTTTCTTT. It translates to CASSTNTEAFF.